The 5 T cell receptor beta chains below were found in one sample sequenced in a study of blood T cell repertoires in COVID-19. Here immunoSEQ multiplex PCR was the method, and the copy in TCRdb shows in-frame clones only, minus some. Of 200,000 to 250,000 clones detected, 84% appear once; the ten largest clones hold less than 7%. The sample taken for sequencing was PBMCs or T cells enriched from blood (not recorded which). Source of these receptors: a middle-aged woman who had recovered from COVID-19.

The J gene is TRBJ1-1, the V gene TRBV12-3 or TRBV12-4, with unresolved D. This CDR3 contains 13 residues. V was clipped by 3 bases and J by 4 bases, with 9 bases between them. The CDR3 coding sequence is TGTGCCAGCAGTTTCCAGCGAGCCACTGAAGCTTTCTTT. Encoded protein: CASSFQRATEAFF.

The CDR3 sequence is CASSSGLGSNQPQHF. The CDR3 coding sequence is TGTGCCAGCAGCTCGGGACTGGGTAGCAATCAGCCCCAGCATTTT. This chain connects TRBV9 to TRBJ1-5, with D maybe TRBD1 (5 bases). The CDR3 totals 15 residues. CDR1 SGDLS and CDR2 YYNGEE come from the germline V gene. The germline V and J ends were trimmed by 4 bases and 0 bases, with 11 bases remaining between them.

This clone was found once. This rearrangement joins TRBV5-8 to TRBJ2-1, with D perhaps TRBD2 (6 bases). The CDR3 has 17 residues. The germline V gene encodes CDR1 SGHTS and CDR2 YDEGEE. The V and J ends lost 3 bases and 9 bases respectively, with 25 bases between them. This CDR3 is CASSWRDSSSRFGEQFF. The CDR3 nucleotides are TGTGCCAGCAGCTGGAGGGATTCGAGCAGCAGGTTTGGTGAGCAGTTCTTC.

The gene calls are TRBV7-9 and TRBJ2-1, with TRBD2 matching over 12 bases. Losses at the gene ends were 7 bases for V and 9 bases for J; bases not matched to a gene: 10. Germline V CDR1 and CDR2: SEHNR, FQNEAQ (reference sequence). CDR3 length: 15 residues. CDR3 residues: CASTRLAGVFGEQFF. The CDR3 region has the DNA TGTGCCAGCACCCGACTAGCGGGAGTATTTGGTGAGCAGTTCTTC.

The rearrangement joins TRBV7-9 to TRBJ2-1; TRBD2 agrees at 7 bases. CDR1 is SEHNR, CDR2 FQNEAQ, per germline (reference sequence). CDR3 size: 13 residues. J was trimmed by 10 bases and V by 5 bases; bases with no gene match: 8. The chain's CDR3 is CASSKSGTIEQFF. The CDR3, as DNA: TGTGCCAGCAGCAAATCCGGGACTATAGAGCAGTTCTTC.